These 13 T cell receptor beta chains were sequenced from one sample in a study of blood T cell repertoires in COVID-19. Produced via immunoSEQ multiplex PCR; TCRdb's table is partial and in-frame only. Here the sample spans about 200,000 clones, about 84% being singletons. The sample taken for sequencing was peripheral blood. All receptors come from a woman of 80 years or more with COVID-19, enrolled during active disease.

This chain uses TRBV3-1 (or the pseudogene TRBV3-2) with TRBJ2-5, with 7 bases that match TRBD2. Trimming at V came to 4 bases and at J to 3 bases, leaving 5 bases not matched to a gene. The V gene's germline CDR1 is LGHDT and CDR2 YNNKEL (reference sequence). There are 14 residues in the CDR3. DNA of the CDR3: TGTGCCAGCAGCCCACACGGGGGGAAAGAGACCCAGTACTTC. Translation: CASSPHGGKETQYF.

The chain joins TRBV19 to TRBJ2-3; 9 bases fit TRBD1. V shed 6 bases and J 9 bases; nucleotides not matched to a gene: 7. Germline CDR1 is LNHDA and CDR2 is SQIVND (reference sequence). This CDR3 region has 13 residues. CDR3 bases: TGTGCCAGTAGGGGACAGGGAGTCCCAACGCAGTATTTT. As protein: CASRGQGVPTQYF.

The sample holds a few counts of this clone. V gene TRBV2 combines with J gene TRBJ1-1, with D perhaps TRBD1 (5 bases). CDR1 is SNHLY and CDR2 is FYNNEI in the germline V gene. With 3 bases removed from V and 0 bases from J, the gap between germline ends came to 5 bases. The CDR3 has 13 residues. Written as DNA, the CDR3 is TGTGCCAGCAGTGACAGGGTGAACACTGAAGCTTTCTTT. Its protein product is CASSDRVNTEAFF.

This clone was seen a few times. The chain carries TRBV2 and TRBJ2-7, with TRBD2 matching over 14 bases. Trimming removed 8 bases from V and 5 bases from J; junction bases left unmatched: 5. This CDR3 has 14 amino acids. Germline CDR1 reads SNHLY; CDR2 reads FYNNEI. The CDR3 protein is CASGGLAGGNEQYF. The CDR3 bases are TGTGCCAGCGGAGGACTAGCGGGAGGCAACGAGCAGTACTTC.

CDR3 in DNA: TGTGCCAGCAGCTCAACAGGGGCTGGGGCCAACGTCCTGACTTTC. Translating gives CASSSTGAGANVLTF. The J gene is TRBJ2-6, the V gene TRBV11-2; 7 nucleotides line up with TRBD1. This CDR3 has 15 amino acids. Germline-derived CDR1 and CDR2 are SGHAT and FQNNGV. J lost 2 bases, V lost 4 bases, and 2 bases had no gene match.

The chain couples TRBV10-2 to TRBJ1-5; D ambiguous. Per germline, CDR1 WSHSY and CDR2 SAAADI. This CDR3 is 13 amino acids long. Trimming stripped 8 bases from V and 7 bases from J, with 15 bases between. The DNA for the CDR3 is TGCGCCAGCTCTGGCGAGGGCTGGCAGCCCCAGCATTTT. This codes for CASSGEGWQPQHF.

The chain joins TRBV7-9 to TRBJ2-6, with no clear D. The CDR3 has 18 amino acids. The V gene lost 2 bases and the J gene lost 0 bases, with 14 bases spanning the gap. Germline CDR1 reads SEHNR; CDR2 reads FQNEAQ (reference sequence). The DNA of the CDR3 is TGTGCCAGCAGCTTAATGGCGCGGTTCCTCTCTGGGGCCAACGTCCTGACTTTC. The encoded protein is CASSLMARFLSGANVLTF.

The chain has TRBV7-2 and TRBJ2-3; 11 bases are shared with TRBD2. The CDR3 loop spans 19 amino acids. Germline CDR1 and CDR2: SGHTA and FQGNSA. V lost 6 bases, J lost 2 bases, and 16 bases stayed unmatched. The CDR3 sequence: CASRIRGASGRQHTDTQYF. CDR3 bases: TGTGCCAGCAGGATACGTGGGGCTAGCGGGAGGCAACACACAGATACGCAGTATTTT.

The genes are TRBV25-1 and TRBJ1-6; a possible D gene is TRBD1 (5 bases). The CDR3 length is 13 residues. Germline values: CDR1 MGHDK, CDR2 SYGVNS. V was shortened by 2 bases and J by 9 bases, with 8 bases between the two germline ends. The DNA for the CDR3 is TGTGCCAGCAGTGAAAGCGGGGGTTCACCCCTCCACTTT. Translated, it gives CASSESGGSPLHF.

The genes are TRBV2 and TRBJ2-1; D call uncertain. Trimming took off 5 bases at V and 3 bases at J, with 5 bases between the two ends. In germline, CDR1 is SNHLY, CDR2 FYNNEI. The CDR3 extends over 12 amino acids. The CDR3 DNA reads as TGTGCCAGCAGTCCCGGCTACAATGAGCAGTTCTTC. Its protein is CASSPGYNEQFF.

This clone appeared once. The gene calls are TRBV3-1 (or the pseudogene TRBV3-2) and TRBJ2-5, with TRBD1 as a possible D gene (5 bases). Germline V lookup: CDR1 LGHDT, CDR2 YNNKEL (reference sequence). The CDR3 runs 14 residues. The ends were cut back, 3 bases at V and 2 bases at J, with 10 bases in the middle. The CDR3 DNA reads as TGTGCCAGCAGCCACCGACAGATTCAAGAGACCCAGTACTTC. Encoded protein: CASSHRQIQETQYF.

The chain recombines TRBV28 with TRBJ1-1, with TRBD1 matching 8 bases. CDR3 length: 15 residues. V shed 4 bases and J 1 base; nucleotides not matched to a gene: 5. CDR1 and CDR2 (germline): MDHEN, SYDVKM. CDR3 DNA sequence: TGTGCCAGCAGTTCCCTGGGACAGGCGAACACTGAAGCTTTCTTT. Protein product: CASSSLGQANTEAFF.

The chain links TRBV9 to TRBJ2-1; 11 bases line up with TRBD2. Germline V gene sequence: CDR1 SGDLS, CDR2 YYNGEE. The junction had 5 bases not matched to a gene; V was cut back by 3 bases and J by 0 bases. There are 17 residues in the CDR3. CDR3 amino acids: CASSELAGASSYNEQFF. Here the CDR3 DNA reads TGTGCCAGCAGCGAACTAGCGGGGGCCTCCTCCTACAATGAGCAGTTCTTC.